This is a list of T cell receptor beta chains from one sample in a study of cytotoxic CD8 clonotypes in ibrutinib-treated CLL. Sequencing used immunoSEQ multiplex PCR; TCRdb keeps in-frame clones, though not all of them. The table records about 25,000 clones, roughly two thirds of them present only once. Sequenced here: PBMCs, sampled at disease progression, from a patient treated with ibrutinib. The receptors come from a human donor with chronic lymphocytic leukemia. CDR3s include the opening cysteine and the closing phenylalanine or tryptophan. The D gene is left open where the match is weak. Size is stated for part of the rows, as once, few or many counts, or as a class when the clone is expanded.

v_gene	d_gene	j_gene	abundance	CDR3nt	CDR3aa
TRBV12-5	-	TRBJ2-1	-	TGTGCTAGTGGTTTGTCACTAGCATACTCCTACAATGAGCAGTTCTTC	CASGLSLAYSYNEQFF
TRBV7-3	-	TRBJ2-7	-	TGTGCCAGCAGCTTAACGGGAGGACAGCGCTCCTACGAGCAGTACTTC	CASSLTGGQRSYEQYF
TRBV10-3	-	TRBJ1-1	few	TGTGCCATCAGTGAAATGAACACTGAAGCTTTCTTT	CAISEMNTEAFF
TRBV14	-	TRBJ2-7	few	TGTGCCAGCAGCCAAGTTTACGAGCAGTACTTC	CASSQVYEQYF
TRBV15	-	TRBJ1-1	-	TGTGCCACCAGCAGACACATGAACACTGAAGCTTTCTTT	CATSRHMNTEAFF
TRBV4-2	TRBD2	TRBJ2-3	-	TGTGCCAGCGGGACCAGCGGGGGGGCACCAGATACGCAGTATTTT	CASGTSGGAPDTQYF
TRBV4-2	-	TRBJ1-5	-	TGTGCCAGCAGCCAAGGTACGGGGACCGGCCAGCCCCAGCATTTT	CASSQGTGTGQPQHF
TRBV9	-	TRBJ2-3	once	TGTGCCAGCAGCGGGTCGGTGGGGGCTCGCACAGATACGCAGTATTTT	CASSGSVGARTDTQYF
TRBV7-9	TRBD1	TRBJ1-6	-	TGTGCCAGCAGCTGGACAGGGGATGATTCACCCCTCCACTTT	CASSWTGDDSPLHF
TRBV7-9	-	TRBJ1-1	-	TGTGCCAGCGCCTTTGACCCATCGACTGAAGCTTTCTTT	CASAFDPSTEAFF
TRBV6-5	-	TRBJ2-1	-	TGTGCCACCAGGGCAGGACAGTTCTACAATGAGCAGTTCTTC	CATRAGQFYNEQFF
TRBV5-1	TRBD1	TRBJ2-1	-	TGCGCCAGCCTCTACCACCCGGGACAGGGGATCGATGAGCAGTTCTTC	CASLYHPGQGIDEQFF
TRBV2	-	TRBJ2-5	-	TGTGCCAGCAGTGAGGGGGGGCTGGTGACCCAGTACTTC	CASSEGGLVTQYF
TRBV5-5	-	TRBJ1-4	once	TGTGCCAGCAGCTGGGAAGGGGGTATCAATGAAAAACTGTTTTTT	CASSWEGGINEKLFF
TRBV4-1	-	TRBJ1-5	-	TGCGCCAGCAGCCAATCAGGTCATAGCAATCAGCCCCAGCATTTT	CASSQSGHSNQPQHF
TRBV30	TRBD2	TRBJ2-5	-	TGTGCCTGGAGTAGCGGGGGGGCCATAGAGACCCAGTACTTC	CAWSSGGAIETQYF
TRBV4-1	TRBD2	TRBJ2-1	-	TGCGCCAGCAGCCACGGCGGGGGGGCGGGAAATGAGCAGTTCTTC	CASSHGGGAGNEQFF
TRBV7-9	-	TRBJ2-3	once	TGTGCCAGCAGCTTACAGGGACCCATAAACACAGATACGCAGTATTTT	CASSLQGPINTDTQYF
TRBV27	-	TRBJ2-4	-	TGTGCCAGCAGTTTAGGGCCAGAACGGGGGGCCAAAAACATTCAGTACTTC	CASSLGPERGAKNIQYF
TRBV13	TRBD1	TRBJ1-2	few	TGTGCCAGCAGCTCGGGGACAGGGAACTATGGCTACACCTTC	CASSSGTGNYGYTF
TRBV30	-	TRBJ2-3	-	TGTGCCTGGAGTGTCCGCACAGATACGCAGTATTTT	CAWSVRTDTQYF
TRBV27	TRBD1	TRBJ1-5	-	TGTGCCAGCCGGGGAGGACAGGGTTACAGCAATCAGCCCCAGCATTTT	CASRGGQGYSNQPQHF
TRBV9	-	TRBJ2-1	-	TGTGCCAGCAGCGTAGGAAACGATGAGCAGTTCTTC	CASSVGNDEQFF
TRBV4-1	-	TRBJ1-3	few	TGCGCCAGCAGCCAATGGGGAAACACCATATATTTT	CASSQWGNTIYF
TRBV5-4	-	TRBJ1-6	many	TGTGCCAGCAGCTTGGAAGGCAGGGGTTCACCCCTCCACTTT	CASSLEGRGSPLHF
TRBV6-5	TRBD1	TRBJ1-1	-	TGTGCCAGCAGTTACCAGGTTCCGACAGGGAGGTCTGAAGCTTTCTTT	CASSYQVPTGRSEAFF
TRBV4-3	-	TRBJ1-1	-	TGCGCCAGCAGCCAAGATCTCCTTATAGGGGGGACTGAAGCTTTCTTT	CASSQDLLIGGTEAFF
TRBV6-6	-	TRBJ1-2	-	TGTGCCAGCAGTTACGAGGGACCCCTTGTAGGCGGCTACACCTTC	CASSYEGPLVGGYTF
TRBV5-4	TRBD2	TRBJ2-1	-	TGTGCCAGCACCGGGACTAGCGGGCCGAGCTCCTACAATGAGCAGTTCTTC	CASTGTSGPSSYNEQFF
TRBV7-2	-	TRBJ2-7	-	TGTGCCAGCAGCTTAGAAGCAGACCACGAGCAGTACTTC	CASSLEADHEQYF
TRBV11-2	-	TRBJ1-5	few	TGTGCCAGCAGTTCCAGGGGCGGGCAGCCCCAGCATTTT	CASSSRGGQPQHF
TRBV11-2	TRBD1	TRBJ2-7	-	TGTGCCAGCAAACTGACAGGGGGCGCCTACGAGCAGTACTTC	CASKLTGGAYEQYF
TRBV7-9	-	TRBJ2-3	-	TGTGCCAGCAGCAATCGACACTCAGATACGCAGTATTTT	CASSNRHSDTQYF
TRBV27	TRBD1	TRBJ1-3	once	TGTGCCAGCAGTCGGACAGGGGTGAGCGGAAACACCATATATTTT	CASSRTGVSGNTIYF
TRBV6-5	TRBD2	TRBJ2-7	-	TGTGCCAGCACCCCCGGGAGGGGGGTCTCCTACGAGCAGTACTTC	CASTPGRGVSYEQYF